This T cell receptor (beta chain) was recorded in a study of OX40 agonist ivuxolimab in advanced cancers. Notes on the study in general: Antigen specificity was not determined for the expanded peripheral T cells.

Regarding this clone: Its antigen is still unknown.

This CDR3 is built from 15 residues. After removal of 6 bases from V and 2 bases from J, the junction contained 10 bases not matched to a gene. The germline V gene has CDR1 LGHNT and CDR2 FRNRAP. TCRdb's table, derived via immunoSEQ multiplex PCR, lists solely in-frame clones and lacks some. This table has tens of thousands of clones, around 80% appearing once. This specimen consisted of CD4+ or CD8+ T cells sorted from blood, obtained in a trial of the OX40 agonist ivuxolimab. V usage is TRBV12-5 and J usage is TRBJ2-7, with 7 bases aligning to TRBD1. The receptor's source is an adult with an advanced solid tumor such as melanoma, head and neck, liver or kidney cancer. CDR3 sequence: CASGKISTGAYEQYF. Written as DNA, the CDR3 is TGTGCTAGTGGAAAAATCTCTACAGGGGCCTACGAGCAGTACTTC.